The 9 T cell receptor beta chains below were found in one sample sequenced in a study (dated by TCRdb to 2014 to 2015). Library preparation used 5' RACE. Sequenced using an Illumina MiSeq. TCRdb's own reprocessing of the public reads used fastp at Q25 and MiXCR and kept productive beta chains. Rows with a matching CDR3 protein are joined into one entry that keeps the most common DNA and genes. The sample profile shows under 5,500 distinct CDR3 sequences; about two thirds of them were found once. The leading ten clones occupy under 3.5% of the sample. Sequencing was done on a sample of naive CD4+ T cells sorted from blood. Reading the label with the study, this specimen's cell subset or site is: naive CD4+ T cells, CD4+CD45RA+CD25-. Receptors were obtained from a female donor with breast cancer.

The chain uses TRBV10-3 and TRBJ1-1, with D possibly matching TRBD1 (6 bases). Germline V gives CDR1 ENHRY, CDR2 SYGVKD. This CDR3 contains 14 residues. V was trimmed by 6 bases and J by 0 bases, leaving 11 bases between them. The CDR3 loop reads CAISQGQMNTEAFF. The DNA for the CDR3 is TGTGCCATCAGCCAAGGACAGATGAACACTGAAGCTTTCTTT.

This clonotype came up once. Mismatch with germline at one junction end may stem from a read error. The CDR3 region is CTSSLRAGASYNEQFF. In DNA, the CDR3 is TGCACCAGCAGCCTAAGAGCGGGAGCCTCCTACAATGAGCAGTTCTTC. The chain carries TRBV5-1 and TRBJ2-1, with 8 nucleotides matching TRBD2. Germline CDR1 is SGHRS and CDR2 is YFSETQ. CDR3 size: 16 residues.

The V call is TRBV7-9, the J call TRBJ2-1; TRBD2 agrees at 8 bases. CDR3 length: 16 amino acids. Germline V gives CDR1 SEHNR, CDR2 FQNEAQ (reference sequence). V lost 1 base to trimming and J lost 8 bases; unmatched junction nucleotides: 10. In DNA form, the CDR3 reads TGTGCCAGCAGCTTAGTAGCGGGAATGTCGGGCTATGAGCAGTTCTTC. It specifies CASSLVAGMSGYEQFF.

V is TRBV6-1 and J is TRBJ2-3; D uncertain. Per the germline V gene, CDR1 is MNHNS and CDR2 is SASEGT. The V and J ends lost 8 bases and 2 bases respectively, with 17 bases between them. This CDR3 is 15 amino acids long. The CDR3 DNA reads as TGTGCCAGCGGTCGAAGTGGCGTGGACACAGATACGCAGTATTTT. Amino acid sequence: CASGRSGVDTDTQYF.

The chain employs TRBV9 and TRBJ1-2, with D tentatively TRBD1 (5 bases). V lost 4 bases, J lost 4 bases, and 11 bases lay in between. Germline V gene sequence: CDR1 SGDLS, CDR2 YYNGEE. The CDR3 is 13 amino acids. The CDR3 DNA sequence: TGTGCCAGCAGCCCCCAGGGATTCTATGGCTACACCTTC. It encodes CASSPQGFYGYTF.

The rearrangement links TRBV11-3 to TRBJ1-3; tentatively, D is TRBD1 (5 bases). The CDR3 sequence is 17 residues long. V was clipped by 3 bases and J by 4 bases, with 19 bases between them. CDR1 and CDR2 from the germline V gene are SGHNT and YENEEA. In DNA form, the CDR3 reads TGTGCCAGCAGCTTCTTCCCGGGGCAGGGTTCCGGAAACACCATATATTTT. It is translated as CASSFFPGQGSGNTIYF.

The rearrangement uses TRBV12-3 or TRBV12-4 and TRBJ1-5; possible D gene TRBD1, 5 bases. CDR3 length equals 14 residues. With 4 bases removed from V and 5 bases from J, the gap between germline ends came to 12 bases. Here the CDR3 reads CASSSWGNHQPQHF. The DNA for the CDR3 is TGTGCCAGCAGTTCCTGGGGGAACCATCAGCCCCAGCATTTT.

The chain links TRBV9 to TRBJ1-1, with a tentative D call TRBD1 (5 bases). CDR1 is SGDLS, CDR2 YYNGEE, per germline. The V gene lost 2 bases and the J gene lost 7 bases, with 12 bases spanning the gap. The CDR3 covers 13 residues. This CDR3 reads CASSVNLQGEAFF. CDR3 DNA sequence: TGTGCCAGCAGCGTTAATCTCCAGGGTGAAGCTTTCTTT.

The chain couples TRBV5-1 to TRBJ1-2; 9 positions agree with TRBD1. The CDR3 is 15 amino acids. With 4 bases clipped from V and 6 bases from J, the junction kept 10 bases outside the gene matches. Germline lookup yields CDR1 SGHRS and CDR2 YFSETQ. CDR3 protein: CASSPGQGPGHGYTF. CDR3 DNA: TGCGCCAGCAGCCCTGGACAGGGGCCCGGCCATGGCTACACCTTC.